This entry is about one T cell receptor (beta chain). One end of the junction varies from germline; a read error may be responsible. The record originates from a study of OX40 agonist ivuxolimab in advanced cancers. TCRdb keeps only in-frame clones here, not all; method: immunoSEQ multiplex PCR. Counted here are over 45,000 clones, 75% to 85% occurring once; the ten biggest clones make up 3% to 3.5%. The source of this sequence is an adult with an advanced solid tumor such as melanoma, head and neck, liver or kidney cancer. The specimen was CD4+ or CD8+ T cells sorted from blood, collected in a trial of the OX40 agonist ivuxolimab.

The DNA for the CDR3 is TGTGTCAGCAGCAGGGACAGGGGAAATGAAAAACTGTTTTTT. This encodes CVSSRDRGNEKLFF. The J gene is TRBJ1-4, the V gene TRBV2; TRBD1 matches at 10 bases. The length of the CDR3 is 14 residues. Germline V gene data show CDR1 as SNHLY and CDR2 as FYNNEI. The complete variable domain, with remaining parts taken from reference TRBV2 and TRBJ1-4, reads EPEVTQTPSHQVTQMGQEVILRCVPISNHLYFYWYRQILGQKVEFLVSFYNNEISEKSEIFDDQFSVERPDGSNFTLKIRSTKLEDSAMYFCVSSRDRGNEKLFFGSGTQLSVL.